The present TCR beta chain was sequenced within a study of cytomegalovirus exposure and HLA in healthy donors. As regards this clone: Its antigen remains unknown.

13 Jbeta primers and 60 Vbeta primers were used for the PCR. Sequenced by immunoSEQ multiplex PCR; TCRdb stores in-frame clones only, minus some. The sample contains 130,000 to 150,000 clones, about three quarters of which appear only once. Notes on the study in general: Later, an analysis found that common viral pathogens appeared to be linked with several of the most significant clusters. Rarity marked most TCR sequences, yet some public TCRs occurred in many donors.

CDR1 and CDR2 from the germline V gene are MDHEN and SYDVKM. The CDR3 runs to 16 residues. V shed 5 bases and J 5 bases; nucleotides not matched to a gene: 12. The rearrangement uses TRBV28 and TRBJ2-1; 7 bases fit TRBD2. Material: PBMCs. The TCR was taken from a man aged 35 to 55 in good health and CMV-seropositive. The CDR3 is CASSTGPSGAHNEQFF. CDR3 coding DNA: TGTGCCAGCAGTACGGGACCGAGCGGGGCCCACAATGAGCAGTTCTTC.